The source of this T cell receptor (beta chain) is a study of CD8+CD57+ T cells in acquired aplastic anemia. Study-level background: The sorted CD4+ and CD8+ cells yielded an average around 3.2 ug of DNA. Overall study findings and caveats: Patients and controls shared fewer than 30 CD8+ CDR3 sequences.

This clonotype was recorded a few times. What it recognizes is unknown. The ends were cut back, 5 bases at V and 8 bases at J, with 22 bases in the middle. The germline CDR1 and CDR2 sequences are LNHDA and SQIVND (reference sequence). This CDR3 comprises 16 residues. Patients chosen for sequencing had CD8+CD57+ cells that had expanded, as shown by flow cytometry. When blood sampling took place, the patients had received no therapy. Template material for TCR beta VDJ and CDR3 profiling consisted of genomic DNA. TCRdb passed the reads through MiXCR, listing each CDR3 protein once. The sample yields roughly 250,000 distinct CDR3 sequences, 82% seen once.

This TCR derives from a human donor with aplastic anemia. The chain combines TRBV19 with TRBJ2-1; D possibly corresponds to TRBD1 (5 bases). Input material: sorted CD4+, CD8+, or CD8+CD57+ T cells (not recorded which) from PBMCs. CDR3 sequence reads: CASSQGGGNGKDEQFF. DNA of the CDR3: TGTGCCAGTAGTCAGGGTGGCGGAAACGGTAAGGATGAGCAGTTCTTC. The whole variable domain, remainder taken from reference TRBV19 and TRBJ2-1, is DGGITQSPKYLFRKEGQNVTLSCEQNLNHDAMYWYRQDPGQGLRLIYYSQIVNDFQKGDIAEGYSVSREKKESFPLTVTSAQKNPTAFYLCASSQGGGNGKDEQFFGPGTRLTVL.